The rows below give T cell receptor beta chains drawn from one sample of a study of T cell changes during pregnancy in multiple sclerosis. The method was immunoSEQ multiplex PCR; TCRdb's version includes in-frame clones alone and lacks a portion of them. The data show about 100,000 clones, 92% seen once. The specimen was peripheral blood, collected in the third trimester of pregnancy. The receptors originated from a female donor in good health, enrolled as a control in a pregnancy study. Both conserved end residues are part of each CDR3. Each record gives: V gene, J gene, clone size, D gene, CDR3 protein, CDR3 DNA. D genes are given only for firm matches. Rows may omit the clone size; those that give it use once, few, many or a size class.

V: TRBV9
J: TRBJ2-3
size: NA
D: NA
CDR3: CASSALGGSTDTQYF
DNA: TGTGCCAGCAGCGCTCTGGGGGGTAGCACAGATACGCAGTATTTT

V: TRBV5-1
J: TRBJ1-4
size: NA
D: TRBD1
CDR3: CASSFGTGGRATNEKLFF
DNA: TGCGCCAGCAGCTTCGGGACAGGGGGCCGAGCAACTAATGAAAAACTGTTTTTT

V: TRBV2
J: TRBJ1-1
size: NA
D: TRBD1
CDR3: CASTSDRGNTEAFF
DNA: TGTGCCAGCACTTCGGACAGGGGGAACACTGAAGCTTTCTTT

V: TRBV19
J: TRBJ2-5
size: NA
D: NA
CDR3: CASSMARGADTYQETQYF
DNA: TGTGCCAGTAGTATGGCTCGCGGGGCGGATACCTACCAAGAGACCCAGTACTTC

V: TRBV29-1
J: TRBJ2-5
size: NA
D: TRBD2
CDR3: CSVLAGGQETQYF
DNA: TGCAGCGTACTAGCGGGGGGCCAAGAGACCCAGTACTTC

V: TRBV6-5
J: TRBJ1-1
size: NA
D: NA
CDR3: CASSNTREGTEAFF
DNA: TGTGCCAGCAGTAATACGAGGGAGGGTACTGAAGCTTTCTTT

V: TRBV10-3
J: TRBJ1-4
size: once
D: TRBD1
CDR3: CAISGADRGNEKLFF
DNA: TGTGCCATCAGTGGGGCTGACAGGGGGAATGAAAAACTGTTTTTT

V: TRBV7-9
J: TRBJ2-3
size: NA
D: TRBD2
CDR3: CASWAGGLADTQYF
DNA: TGTGCCAGCTGGGCGGGGGGGTTGGCAGATACGCAGTATTTT

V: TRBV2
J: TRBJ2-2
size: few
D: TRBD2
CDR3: CASRGLATTGELFF
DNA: TGTGCCAGCAGAGGACTAGCGACCACCGGGGAGCTGTTTTTT

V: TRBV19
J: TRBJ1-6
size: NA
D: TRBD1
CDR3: CASSISRDRPASSPLHF
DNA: TGTGCCAGTAGTATTTCCCGGGACAGGCCGGCTAGTTCACCCCTCCACTTT

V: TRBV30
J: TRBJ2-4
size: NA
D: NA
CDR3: CAWRNLAKNIQYF
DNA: TGTGCCTGGAGGAACTTAGCCAAAAACATTCAGTACTTC

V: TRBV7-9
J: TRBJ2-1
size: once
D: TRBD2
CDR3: CASSLSSGGSYNEQFF
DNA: TGTGCCAGCAGCTTATCTTCGGGGGGCTCCTACAATGAGCAGTTCTTC

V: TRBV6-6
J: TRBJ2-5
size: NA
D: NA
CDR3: CASSYSTEQYQETQYF
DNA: TGTGCCAGCAGTTACTCGACAGAACAGTACCAAGAGACCCAGTACTTC

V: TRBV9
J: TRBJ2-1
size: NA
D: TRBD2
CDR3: CASSIWTSGGAEDEQFF
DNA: TGTGCCAGCAGCATATGGACTAGCGGGGGGGCGGAAGATGAGCAGTTCTTC

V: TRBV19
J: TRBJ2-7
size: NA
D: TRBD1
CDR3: CATMGQGSYEQYF
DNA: TGTGCCACGATGGGACAGGGATCCTACGAGCAGTACTTC

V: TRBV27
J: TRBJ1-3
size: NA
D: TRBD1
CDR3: CASSSHTGVSGNTIYF
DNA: TGTGCCAGCAGTTCCCATACAGGGGTCTCTGGAAACACCATATATTTT

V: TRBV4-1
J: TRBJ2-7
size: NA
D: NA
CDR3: CASSQRQGLLTYEQYF
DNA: TGCGCCAGCAGCCAGAGACAGGGACTGCTGACCTACGAGCAGTACTTC

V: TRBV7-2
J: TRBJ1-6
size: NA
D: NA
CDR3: CASSLRQDAPPLHF
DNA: TGTGCCAGCAGCTTAAGGCAGGATGCGCCACCCCTCCACTTT

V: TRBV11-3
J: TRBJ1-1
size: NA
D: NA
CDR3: CASSSRSKTGSPEAFF
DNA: TGTGCCAGCAGCTCGAGATCAAAAACAGGGAGCCCTGAAGCTTTCTTT

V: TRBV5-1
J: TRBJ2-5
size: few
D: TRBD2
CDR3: CASSTASGGTVQETQYF
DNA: TGCGCCAGCAGCACTGCTAGCGGGGGGACCGTCCAAGAGACCCAGTACTTC

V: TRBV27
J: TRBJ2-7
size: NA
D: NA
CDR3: CASSVTPNGAYEQYF
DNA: TGTGCCAGCAGTGTCACCCCCAACGGGGCCTACGAGCAGTACTTC

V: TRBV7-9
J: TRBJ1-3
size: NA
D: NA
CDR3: CASSAGVVGNTIYF
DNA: TGTGCCAGCAGCGCAGGGGTGGTTGGAAACACCATATATTTT

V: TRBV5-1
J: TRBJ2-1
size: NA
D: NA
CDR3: CASSLLRRDEQFF
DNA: TGCGCCAGCAGCTTGTTGCGGCGAGATGAGCAGTTCTTC

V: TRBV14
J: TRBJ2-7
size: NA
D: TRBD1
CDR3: CASSQARDRYEQYF
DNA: TGTGCCAGCAGCCAAGCTAGGGACAGGTACGAGCAGTACTTC

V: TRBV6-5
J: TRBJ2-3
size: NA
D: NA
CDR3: CASSYPSSNTQYF
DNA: TGTGCCAGCAGTTACCCTAGCTCCAATACGCAGTATTTT

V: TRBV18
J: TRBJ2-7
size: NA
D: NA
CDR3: CASSRGGTSYEQYF
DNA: TGTGCCAGCTCCCGAGGAGGCACCTCCTACGAGCAGTACTTC

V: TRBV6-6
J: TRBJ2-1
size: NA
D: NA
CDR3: CASSYDTYNEQFF
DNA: TGTGCCAGCAGCTATGACACGTACAATGAGCAGTTCTTC

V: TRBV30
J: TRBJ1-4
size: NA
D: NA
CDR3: CAWSPPGHKLFF
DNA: TGTGCCTGGAGTCCCCCGGGACACAAACTGTTTTTT

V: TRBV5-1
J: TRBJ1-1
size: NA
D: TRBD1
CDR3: CASSLMGQTNTEAFF
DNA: TGCGCCAGCAGCTTGATGGGACAGACGAACACTGAAGCTTTCTTT

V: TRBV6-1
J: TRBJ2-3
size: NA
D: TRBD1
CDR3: CASSEWPRRQGSFRAATDTQYF
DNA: TGTGCCAGCAGTGAATGGCCTCGGAGACAGGGGAGCTTTCGAGCTGCCACAGATACGCAGTATTTT

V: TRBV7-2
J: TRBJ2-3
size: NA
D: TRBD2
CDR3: CASSRGGAADTQYF
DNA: TGTGCCAGCAGCCGCGGGGGGGCCGCAGATACGCAGTATTTT

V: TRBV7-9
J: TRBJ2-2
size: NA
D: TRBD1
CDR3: CASSDTRATGPTGELFF
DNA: TGTGCCAGCAGCGATACCCGAGCGACAGGGCCCACCGGGGAGCTGTTTTTT

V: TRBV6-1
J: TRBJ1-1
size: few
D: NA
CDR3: CASSPGHTEAFF
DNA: TGTGCCAGCAGTCCAGGGCACACTGAAGCTTTCTTT

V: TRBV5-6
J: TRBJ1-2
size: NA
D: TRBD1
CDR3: CASSWGTGVRGYTF
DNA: TGTGCCAGCAGCTGGGGGACAGGGGTGCGAGGCTACACCTTC

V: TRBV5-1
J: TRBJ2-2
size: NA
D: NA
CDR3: CASSLDTNTGELFF
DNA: TGCGCCAGCAGCTTGGATACGAACACCGGGGAGCTGTTTTTT

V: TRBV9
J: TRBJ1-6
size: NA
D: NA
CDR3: CASSVDRGENSPLHF
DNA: TGTGCCAGCAGCGTAGACCGGGGAGAGAATTCACCCCTCCACTTT

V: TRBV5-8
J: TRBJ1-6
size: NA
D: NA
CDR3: CASSLDPGDYSPLHF
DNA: TGTGCCAGCAGCTTGGACCCGGGTGACTACTCACCCCTCCACTTT

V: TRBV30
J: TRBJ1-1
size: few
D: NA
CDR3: CAWQGGGTEAFF
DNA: TGTGCCTGGCAGGGAGGAGGCACTGAAGCTTTCTTT

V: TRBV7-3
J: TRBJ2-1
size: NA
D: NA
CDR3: CASSPSPSREQFF
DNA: TGTGCCAGCAGCCCCTCTCCTAGCAGAGAGCAGTTCTTC

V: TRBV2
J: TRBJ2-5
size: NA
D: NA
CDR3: CASKWTAEETQYF
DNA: TGTGCCAGCAAATGGACAGCGGAAGAGACCCAGTACTTC

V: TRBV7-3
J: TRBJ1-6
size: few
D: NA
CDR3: CASSLSTANNSPLHF
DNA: TGTGCCAGCAGCTTAAGTACAGCCAATAATTCACCCCTCCACTTT

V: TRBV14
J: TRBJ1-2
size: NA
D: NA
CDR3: CASSHRQDYGYTF
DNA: TGTGCCAGCAGCCATAGACAGGACTATGGCTACACCTTC

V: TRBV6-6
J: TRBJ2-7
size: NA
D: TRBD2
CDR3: CASREQRGGSYEQYF
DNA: TGTGCCAGCAGGGAACAGAGGGGAGGGTCCTACGAGCAGTACTTC

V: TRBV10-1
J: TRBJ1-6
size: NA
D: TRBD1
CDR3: CALPGQTSPFRNSPLHF
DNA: TGCGCCCTACCGGGACAGACATCCCCTTTTCGTAATTCACCCCTCCACTTT

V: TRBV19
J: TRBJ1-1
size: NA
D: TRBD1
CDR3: CASSTQGKGEAFF
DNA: TGTGCCAGTAGTACACAGGGGAAGGGTGAAGCTTTCTTT

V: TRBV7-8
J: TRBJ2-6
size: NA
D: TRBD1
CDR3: CASSRDRGLSGANVLTF
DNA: TGTGCCAGCAGCAGGGACAGGGGGCTTTCTGGGGCCAACGTCCTGACTTTC

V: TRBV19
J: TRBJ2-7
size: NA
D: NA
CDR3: CASMPTSNTYEQYF
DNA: TGTGCCAGTATGCCCACATCGAATACCTACGAGCAGTACTTC

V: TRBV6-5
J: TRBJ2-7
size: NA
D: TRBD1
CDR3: CASSYQGDSPYEQYF
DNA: TGTGCCAGCAGTTACCAGGGGGACAGTCCCTACGAGCAGTACTTC

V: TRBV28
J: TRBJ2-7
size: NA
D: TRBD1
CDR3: CASSYNRDSSYEQYF
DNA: TGTGCCAGCAGTTACAACCGGGACAGCTCCTACGAGCAGTACTTC

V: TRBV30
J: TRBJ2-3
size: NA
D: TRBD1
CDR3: CAWRQGKTDTQYF
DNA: TGTGCCTGGAGACAGGGGAAAACAGATACGCAGTATTTT

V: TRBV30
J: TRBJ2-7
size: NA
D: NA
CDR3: CAWSVGLQGEQYF
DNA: TGTGCCTGGAGTGTGGGACTACAGGGAGAGCAGTACTTC

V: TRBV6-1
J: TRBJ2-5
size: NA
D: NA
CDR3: CASRGRQETQYF
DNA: TGTGCCAGCAGGGGCAGGCAAGAGACCCAGTACTTC